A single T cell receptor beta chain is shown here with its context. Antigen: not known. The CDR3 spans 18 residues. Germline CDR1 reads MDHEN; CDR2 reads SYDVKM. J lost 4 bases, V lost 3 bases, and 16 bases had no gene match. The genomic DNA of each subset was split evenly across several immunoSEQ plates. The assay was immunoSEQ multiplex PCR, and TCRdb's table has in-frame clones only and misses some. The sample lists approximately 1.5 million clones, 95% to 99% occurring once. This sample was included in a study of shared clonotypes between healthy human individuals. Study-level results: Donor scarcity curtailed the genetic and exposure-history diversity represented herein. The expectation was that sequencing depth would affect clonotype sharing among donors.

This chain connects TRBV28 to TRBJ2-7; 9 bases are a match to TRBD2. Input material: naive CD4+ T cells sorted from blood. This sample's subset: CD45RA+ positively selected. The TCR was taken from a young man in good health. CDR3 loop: CASSLAGGRRVYLYEQYF. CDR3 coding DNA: TGTGCCAGCAGTTTGGCGGGAGGGCGCCGGGTATACCTTTACGAGCAGTACTTC.